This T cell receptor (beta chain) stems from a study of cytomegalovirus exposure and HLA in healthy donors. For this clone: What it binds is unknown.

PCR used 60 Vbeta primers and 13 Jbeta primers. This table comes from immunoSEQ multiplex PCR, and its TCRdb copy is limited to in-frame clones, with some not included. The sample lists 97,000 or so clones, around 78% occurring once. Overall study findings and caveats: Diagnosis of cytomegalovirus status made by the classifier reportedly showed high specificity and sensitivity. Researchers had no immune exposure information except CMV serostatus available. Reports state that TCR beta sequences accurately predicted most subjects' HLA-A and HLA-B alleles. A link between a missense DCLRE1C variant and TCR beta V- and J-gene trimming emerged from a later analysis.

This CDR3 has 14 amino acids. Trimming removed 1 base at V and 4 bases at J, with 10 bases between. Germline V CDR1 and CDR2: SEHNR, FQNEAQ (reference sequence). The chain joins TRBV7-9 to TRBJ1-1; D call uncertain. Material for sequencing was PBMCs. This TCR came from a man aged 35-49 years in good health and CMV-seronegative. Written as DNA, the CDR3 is TGTGCCAGCAGCTTAGGGGAGTGGGGCACTGAAGCTTTCTTT. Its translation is CASSLGEWGTEAFF.